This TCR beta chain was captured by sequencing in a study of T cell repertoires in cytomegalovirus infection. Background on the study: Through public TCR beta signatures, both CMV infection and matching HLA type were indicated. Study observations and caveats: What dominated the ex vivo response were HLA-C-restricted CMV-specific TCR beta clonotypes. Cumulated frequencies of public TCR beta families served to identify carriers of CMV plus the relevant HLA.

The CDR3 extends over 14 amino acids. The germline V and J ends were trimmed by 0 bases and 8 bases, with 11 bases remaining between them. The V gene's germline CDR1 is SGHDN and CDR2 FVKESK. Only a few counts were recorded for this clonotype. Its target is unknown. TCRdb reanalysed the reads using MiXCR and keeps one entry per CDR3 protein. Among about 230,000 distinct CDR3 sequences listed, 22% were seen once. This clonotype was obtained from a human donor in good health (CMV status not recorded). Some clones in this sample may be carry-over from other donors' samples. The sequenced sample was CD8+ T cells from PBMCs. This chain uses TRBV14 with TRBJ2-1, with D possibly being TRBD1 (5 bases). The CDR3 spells CASSQEGWGDEQFF. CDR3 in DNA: TGTGCCAGCAGCCAAGAGGGGTGGGGCGATGAGCAGTTCTTC.